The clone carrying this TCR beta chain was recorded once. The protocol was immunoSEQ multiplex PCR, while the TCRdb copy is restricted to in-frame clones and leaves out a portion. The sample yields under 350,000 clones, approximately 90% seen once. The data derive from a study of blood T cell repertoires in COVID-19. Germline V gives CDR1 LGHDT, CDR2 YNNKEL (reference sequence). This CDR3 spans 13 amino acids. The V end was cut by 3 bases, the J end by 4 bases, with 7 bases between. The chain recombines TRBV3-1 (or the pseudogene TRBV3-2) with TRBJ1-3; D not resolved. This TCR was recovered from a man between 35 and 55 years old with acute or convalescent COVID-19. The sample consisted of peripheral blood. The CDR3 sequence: CASSQSPGNTIYF. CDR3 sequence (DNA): TGTGCCAGCAGCCAGAGCCCGGGAAACACCATATATTTT.